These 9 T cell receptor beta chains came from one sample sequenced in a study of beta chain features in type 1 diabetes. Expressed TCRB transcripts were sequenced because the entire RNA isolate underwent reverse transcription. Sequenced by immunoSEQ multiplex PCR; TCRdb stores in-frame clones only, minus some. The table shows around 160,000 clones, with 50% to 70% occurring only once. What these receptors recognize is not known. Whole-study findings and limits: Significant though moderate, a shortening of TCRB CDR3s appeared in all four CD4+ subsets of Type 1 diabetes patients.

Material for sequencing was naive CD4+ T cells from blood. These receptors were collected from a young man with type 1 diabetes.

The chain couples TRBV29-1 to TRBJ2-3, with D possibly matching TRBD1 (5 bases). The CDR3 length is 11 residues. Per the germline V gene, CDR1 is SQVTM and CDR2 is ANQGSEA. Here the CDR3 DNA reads TGCCTTGGTGGGGCAGGGGATACGCAGTATTTT. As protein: CLGGAGDTQYF.

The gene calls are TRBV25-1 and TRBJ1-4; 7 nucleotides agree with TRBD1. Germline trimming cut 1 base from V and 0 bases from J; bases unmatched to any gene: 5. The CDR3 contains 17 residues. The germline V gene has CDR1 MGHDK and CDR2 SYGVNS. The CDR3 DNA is TGTGCCAGCAGTGAATTTACCGGGACAGCAACTAATGAAAAACTGTTTTTT. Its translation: CASSEFTGTATNEKLFF. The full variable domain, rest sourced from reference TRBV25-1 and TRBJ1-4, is EADIYQTPRYLVIGTGKKITLECSQTMGHDKMYWYQQDPGMELHLIHYSYGVNSTEKGDLSSESTVSRIRTEHFPLTLESARPSHTSQYLCASSEFTGTATNEKLFFGSGTQLSVL.

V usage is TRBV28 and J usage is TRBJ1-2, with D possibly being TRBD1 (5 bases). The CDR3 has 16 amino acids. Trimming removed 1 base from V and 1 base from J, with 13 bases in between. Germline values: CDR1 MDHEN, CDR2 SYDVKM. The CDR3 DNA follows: TGTGCCAGCAGTTTATTCGTGCAGGGACTTAACTATGGCTACACCTTC. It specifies CASSLFVQGLNYGYTF.

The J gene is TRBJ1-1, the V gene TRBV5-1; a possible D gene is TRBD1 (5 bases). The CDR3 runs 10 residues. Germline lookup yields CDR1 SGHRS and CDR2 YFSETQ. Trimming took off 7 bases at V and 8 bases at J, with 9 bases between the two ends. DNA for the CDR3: TGCGCCAGCCTATGGGGGGAAGCTTTCTTT. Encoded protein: CASLWGEAFF. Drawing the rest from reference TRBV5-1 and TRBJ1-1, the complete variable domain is KAGVTQTPRYLIKTRGQQVTLSCSPISGHRSVSWYQQTPGQGLQFLFEYFSETQRNKGNFPGRFSGRQFSNSRSEMNVSTLELGDSALYLCASLWGEAFFGQGTRLTVV.

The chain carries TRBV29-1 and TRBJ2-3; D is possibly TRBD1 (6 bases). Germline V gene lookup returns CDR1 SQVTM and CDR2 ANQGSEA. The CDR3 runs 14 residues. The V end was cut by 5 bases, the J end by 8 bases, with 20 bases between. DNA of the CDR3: TGCAGCGTTCTGACAGGTGGAGGACCCACTACGCAGTATTTT. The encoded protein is CSVLTGGGPTTQYF.

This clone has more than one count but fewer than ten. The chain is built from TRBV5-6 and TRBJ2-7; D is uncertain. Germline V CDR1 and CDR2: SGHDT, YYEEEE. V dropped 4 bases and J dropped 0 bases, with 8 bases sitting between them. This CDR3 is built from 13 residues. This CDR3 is CASSNVPSYEQYF. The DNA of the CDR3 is TGTGCCAGCAGCAATGTACCCTCCTACGAGCAGTACTTC.

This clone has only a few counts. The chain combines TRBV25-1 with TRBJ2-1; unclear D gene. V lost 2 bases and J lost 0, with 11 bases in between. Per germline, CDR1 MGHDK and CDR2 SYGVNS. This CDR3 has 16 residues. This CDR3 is CASSEAGLGSYNEQFF. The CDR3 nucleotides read TGTGCCAGCAGTGAAGCCGGGTTAGGCTCCTACAATGAGCAGTTCTTC. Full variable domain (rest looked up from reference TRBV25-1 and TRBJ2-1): EADIYQTPRYLVIGTGKKITLECSQTMGHDKMYWYQQDPGMELHLIHYSYGVNSTEKGDLSSESTVSRIRTEHFPLTLESARPSHTSQYLCASSEAGLGSYNEQFFGPGTRLTVL.

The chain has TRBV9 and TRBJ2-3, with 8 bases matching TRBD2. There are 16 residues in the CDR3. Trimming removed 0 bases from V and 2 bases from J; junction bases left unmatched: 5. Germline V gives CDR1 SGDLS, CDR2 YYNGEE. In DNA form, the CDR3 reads TGTGCCAGCAGCGTAGTGAGCGGGGGACACACAGATACGCAGTATTTT. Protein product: CASSVVSGGHTDTQYF.

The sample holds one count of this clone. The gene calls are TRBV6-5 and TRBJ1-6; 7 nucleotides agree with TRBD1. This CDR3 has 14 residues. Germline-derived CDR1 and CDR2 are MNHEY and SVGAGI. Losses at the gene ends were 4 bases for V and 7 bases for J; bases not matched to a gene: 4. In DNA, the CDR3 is TGTGCCAGCAGTTCCGGGACAGACAATTCACCCCTCCACTTT. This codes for CASSSGTDNSPLHF.